These 17 T cell receptor beta chains originate from one sample sequenced in a study of T cell responses to AZD1222 COVID-19 vaccine. Some clones are missing from TCRdb's copy, which holds only in-frame ones; the method was immunoSEQ multiplex PCR. The data show about 180,000 clones, approximately 94% seen once. The sequenced sample was peripheral blood, obtained 28 days after the second AZD1222 dose. These receptors came from an adult who received the AZD1222 COVID-19 vaccine.

V is TRBV9 and J is TRBJ1-3; tentatively, D is TRBD1 (5 bases). Germline lookup yields CDR1 SGDLS and CDR2 YYNGEE. CDR3 length: 15 amino acids. V lost 4 bases and J lost 4, with 15 bases in between. CDR3 sequence (DNA): TGTGCCAGCAGCCTCACGGACACACCCGGAAACACCATATATTTT. Protein: CASSLTDTPGNTIYF.

The V call is TRBV3-1 (or the pseudogene TRBV3-2), the J call TRBJ2-2, with unresolved D. V was cut by 4 bases and J by 1 base, with 10 bases left in between. Per germline, CDR1 LGHDT and CDR2 YNNKEL (reference sequence). CDR3 length: 15 residues. The CDR3 coding sequence is TGTGCCAGCAGCCCCCTGGGGTGGAACACCGGGGAGCTGTTTTTT. Protein product: CASSPLGWNTGELFF.

The rearrangement uses TRBV19 and TRBJ2-7, with TRBD2 matching over 7 bases. J gave up 6 bases and V 10 bases, and 6 bases lay outside the gene matches. In germline, CDR1 is LNHDA, CDR2 SQIVND (reference sequence). This CDR3 comprises 11 residues. The CDR3 protein is CATGWGGEQYF. In DNA form, the CDR3 reads TGTGCCACAGGATGGGGGGGCGAGCAGTACTTC. The full variable domain, rest sourced from reference TRBV19 and TRBJ2-7, is DGGITQSPKYLFRKEGQNVTLSCEQNLNHDAMYWYRQDPGQGLRLIYYSQIVNDFQKGDIAEGYSVSREKKESFPLTVTSAQKNPTAFYLCATGWGGEQYFGPGTRLTVT.

CDR3 DNA sequence: TGTGCCAGCAGCTTAGTCGGGGGCCCTCGCTCTGGAAACACCATATATTTT. The encoded protein is CASSLVGGPRSGNTIYF. The rearrangement links TRBV11-2 to TRBJ1-3, with D possibly TRBD1 on 6 matching bases. CDR1 and CDR2 from the germline V gene are SGHAT and FQNNGV. The CDR3 is 17 amino acids. Deletions cut 1 base from V and 0 bases from J, with 13 bases between.

V gene TRBV27 combines with J gene TRBJ1-4, with TRBD1 identical over 7 bases. Germline V gene lookup returns CDR1 MNHEY and CDR2 SMNVEV (reference sequence). V was pared by 6 bases and J by 8 bases, with 6 bases of the junction left unmatched. This CDR3 contains 13 residues. The CDR3 region has the DNA TGTGCCAGCAGAGGGGGCGGGCAAGAAAAACTGTTTTTT. Protein: CASRGGGQEKLFF.

The chain links TRBV7-2 to TRBJ2-7, with D tentatively TRBD2 (5 bases). Trimming left V 2 bases short and J 2 bases short, with 13 bases between. Germline CDR1 and CDR2: SGHTA and FQGNSA. The CDR3 contains 15 residues. The CDR3 region has the DNA TGTGCCAGCAGCTTATTGGGAGACGGGACCTACGAGCAGTACTTC. It specifies CASSLLGDGTYEQYF.

The V gene is TRBV6-1, the J gene TRBJ1-2; D might be TRBD1 (6 bases). Germline assignment: CDR1 MNHNS and CDR2 SASEGT. V was trimmed by 6 bases and J by 1 base, leaving 12 bases between them. This CDR3 region has 14 residues. CDR3 sequence: CASRTSQGNYGYTF. The CDR3 nucleotides read TGTGCCAGCAGAACATCACAGGGTAACTATGGCTACACCTTC.

The rearrangement joins TRBV5-1 to TRBJ2-3; 9 bases align to TRBD1. Trimming took 4 bases from V and 6 from J; bases not matched to a gene: 6. CDR1 is SGHRS and CDR2 is YFSETQ in the germline V gene. There are 14 residues in the CDR3. The CDR3 is CASSAGQGFDTQYF. CDR3 in DNA: TGCGCCAGCAGCGCGGGACAGGGTTTTGATACGCAGTATTTT.

The chain recombines TRBV6-6 with TRBJ1-5; 8 nucleotides agree with TRBD1. The J segment lost 7 bases and the V segment lost 5 bases, leaving 10 bases of the junction unmatched. CDR1 and CDR2 (germline): MNHNY, SVGAGI (reference sequence). The CDR3 sequence is 15 residues long. This CDR3 reads CASSDVGQDLQPQHF. The CDR3 nucleotides are TGTGCCAGCAGTGACGTGGGACAGGATTTGCAGCCCCAGCATTTT.

V gene TRBV3-1 (or the pseudogene TRBV3-2) combines with J gene TRBJ2-7; perhaps TRBD1 as D (6 bases). Trimming pared 1 base from V and 5 bases from J, leaving 12 bases between. The CDR3 extends over 14 amino acids. Germline CDR1 LGHDT, CDR2 YNNKEL (reference sequence). In DNA form, the CDR3 reads TGTGCCAGCAGCCAAGTCTCAGGGGCCCACGAGCAGTACTTC. This translates into CASSQVSGAHEQYF.

The gene calls are TRBV7-3 and TRBJ1-1; D remains unclear. The CDR3 spans 13 residues. Germline V gene lookup returns CDR1 SGHTA and CDR2 FQGTGA. V lost 4 bases and J 1 base, leaving 7 bases between the germline ends. This CDR3 reads CASSSNWNTEAFF. The CDR3 DNA sequence: TGTGCCAGCAGCTCCAACTGGAACACTGAAGCTTTCTTT.

V is TRBV5-6 and J is TRBJ1-2; D is uncertain. The CDR3 extends over 16 amino acids. Germline V gives CDR1 SGHDT, CDR2 YYEEEE. Trimming pared 3 bases from V and 7 bases from J, leaving 22 bases between. CDR3 coding DNA: TGTGCCAGCAGCTCCGGACGGATCCCTCTTAGTCGTGGCTACACCTTC. It specifies CASSSGRIPLSRGYTF.

The chain joins TRBV4-3 to TRBJ2-1, with 7 positions matching TRBD1. Germline trimming cut 0 bases from V and 6 bases from J; bases unmatched to any gene: 11. Germline V gene data show CDR1 as LGHNA and CDR2 as YSLEER. This CDR3 is built from 17 residues. This CDR3 reads CASSQESSGGPFNEQFF. The CDR3 DNA follows: TGCGCCAGCAGCCAAGAATCTTCAGGGGGTCCCTTCAATGAGCAGTTCTTC.

This chain joins TRBV2 and TRBJ2-5; D unresolved. Germline CDR1 SNHLY, CDR2 FYNNEI. The V gene lost 4 bases and the J gene lost 2 bases, with 5 bases spanning the gap. The CDR3 has 12 residues. The CDR3 loop reads CASSGSQETQYF. The CDR3 region has the DNA TGTGCCAGCAGTGGAAGTCAAGAGACCCAGTACTTC. The full variable domain, completed using reference TRBV2 and TRBJ2-5, is EPEVTQTPSHQVTQMGQEVILRCVPISNHLYFYWYRQILGQKVEFLVSFYNNEISEKSEIFDDQFSVERPDGSNFTLKIRSTKLEDSAMYFCASSGSQETQYFGPGTRLLVL.

The J gene is TRBJ2-1, the V gene TRBV11-2; the D gene is possibly TRBD2 (6 bases). Deletions cut 6 bases from V and 8 bases from J, with 17 bases between. The length of the CDR3 is 14 residues. Germline V gene data show CDR1 as SGHAT and CDR2 as FQNNGV. Written as DNA, the CDR3 is TGTGCCAGCAGGGACGGGGGAAAGGGGTATGAGCAGTTCTTC. Its protein is CASRDGGKGYEQFF.

The chain couples TRBV28 to TRBJ1-2, with D uncertain. There are 12 residues in the CDR3. The germline CDR1 and CDR2 sequences are MDHEN and SYDVKM. V lost 7 bases and J 8 bases, leaving 14 bases between the germline ends. The CDR3 DNA is TGTGCCAGCACCTCTGGTCATTTCGGCTACACCTTC. It translates to CASTSGHFGYTF.

The genes are TRBV6-5 and TRBJ1-2, with D perhaps TRBD1 (5 bases). CDR1 and CDR2 (germline): MNHEY, SVGAGI. The V gene lost 6 bases and the J gene lost 4 bases, with 15 bases spanning the gap. CDR3 length equals 14 residues. CDR3 residues: CASSKDQGPYGYTF. The CDR3 bases are TGTGCCAGCAGCAAGGACCAGGGACCCTATGGCTACACCTTC.